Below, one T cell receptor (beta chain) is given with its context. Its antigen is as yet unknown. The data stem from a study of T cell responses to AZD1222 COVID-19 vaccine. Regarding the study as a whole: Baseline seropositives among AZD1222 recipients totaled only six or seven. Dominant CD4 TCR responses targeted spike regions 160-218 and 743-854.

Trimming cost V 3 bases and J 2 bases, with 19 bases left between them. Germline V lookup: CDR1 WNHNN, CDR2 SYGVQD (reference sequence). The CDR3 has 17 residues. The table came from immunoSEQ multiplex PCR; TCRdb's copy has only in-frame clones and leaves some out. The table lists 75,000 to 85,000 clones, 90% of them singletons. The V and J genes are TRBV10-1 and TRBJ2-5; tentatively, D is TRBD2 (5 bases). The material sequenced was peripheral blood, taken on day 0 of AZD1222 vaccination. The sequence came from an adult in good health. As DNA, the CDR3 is TGCGCCAGCAGTGATGCATGCGAAGCGGAGACGCAAGAGACCCAGTACTTC. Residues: CASSDACEAETQETQYF.